The present T cell receptor beta chain was sequenced within a study of blood T cell repertoires in COVID-19. Study summary: Sources were T cells, B-cell-depleted T cells, or PBMCs; the material itself was cDNA or gDNA.

The authors' processing: Reference gene primer amplification gave nucleated cell count estimates. This table comes from immunoSEQ multiplex PCR, and its TCRdb copy is limited to in-frame clones, with some not included. Clone size and the V and J calls come from that table; the DNA yielded D and trimming. The sample shows around 83,000 clones, 86% of them seen only once. V lost 4 bases and J 4 bases, leaving 13 bases between the germline ends. Germline V gene sequence: CDR1 LGHNA, CDR2 YSLEER. The CDR3 is 14 residues long. The material sequenced was peripheral blood. The receptor comes from a man aged 50 or older with active or convalescent COVID-19. This rearrangement joins TRBV4-3 to TRBJ1-1, with unresolved D. CDR3 bases: TGCGCCAGCAGCCTGAAGAAGCGGGGCACTGAAGCTTTCTTT. Its protein product is CASSLKKRGTEAFF.